The entry below gives a single T cell receptor beta chain sequence along with its context. The antigen remains undetermined. This sample stems from a study of cytomegalovirus exposure and HLA in healthy donors. Regarding the study as a whole: It was in a later analysis that TCR association rates were seen to vary by HLA locus, highest for DRB1 and lowest for HLA-C.

Nominally healthy donors provided the samples, though records likely missed some immune exposures. Germline CDR1 and CDR2: SEHNR and FQNEAQ (reference sequence). This CDR3 contains 16 residues. Between the trimmed V and J ends, which lost 5 bases and 0 bases, there was a span of 16 bases. Primers: 60 Vbeta forward and 13 Jbeta reverse. Sequencing was performed with immunoSEQ multiplex PCR; in TCRdb, only in-frame clones are kept and a portion is missing. The table has 160,000 or so clones, approximately 80% seen once. This TCR came from a male donor in good health and CMV-seronegative. J is TRBJ1-1 and V is TRBV7-9; possibly TRBD1 for D (6 bases). Sample: PBMCs. The CDR3 is CASSPPPGGLNTEAFF. CDR3 in DNA: TGTGCCAGCAGCCCACCCCCGGGGGGCCTGAACACTGAAGCTTTCTTT.